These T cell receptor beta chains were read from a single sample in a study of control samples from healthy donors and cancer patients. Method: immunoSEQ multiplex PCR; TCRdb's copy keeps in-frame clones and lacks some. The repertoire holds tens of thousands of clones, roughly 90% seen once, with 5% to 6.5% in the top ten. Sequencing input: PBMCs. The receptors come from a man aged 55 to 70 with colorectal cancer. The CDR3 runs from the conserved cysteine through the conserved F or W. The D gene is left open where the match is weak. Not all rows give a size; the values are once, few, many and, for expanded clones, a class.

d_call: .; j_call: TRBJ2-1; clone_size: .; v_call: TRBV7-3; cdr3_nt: TGTGCCAGCAGCCAAGAAAACAGGGCGTCTGAGCAGTTCTTC; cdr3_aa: CASSQENRASEQFF
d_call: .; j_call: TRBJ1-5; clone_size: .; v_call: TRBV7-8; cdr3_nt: TGTGCCAGCAGCCTCTTGAGTCAGCCCCAGCATTTT; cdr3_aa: CASSLLSQPQHF
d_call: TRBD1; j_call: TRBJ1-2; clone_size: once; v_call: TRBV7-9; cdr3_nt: TGTGCCAGCAGCGAAGACAGGGGGCGGGTTGGCTACACCTTC; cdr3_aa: CASSEDRGRVGYTF
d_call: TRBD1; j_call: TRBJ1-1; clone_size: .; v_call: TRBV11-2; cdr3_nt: TGTGCCAGCAGCTTAGCGGGGACAGGGAGGTTTGTGGCTTTCTTT; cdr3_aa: CASSLAGTGRFVAFF
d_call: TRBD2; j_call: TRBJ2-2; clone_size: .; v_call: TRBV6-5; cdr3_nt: TGTGCCAGCAGCTACGGACTAGCCGGGGAGCTGTTTTTT; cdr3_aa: CASSYGLAGELFF
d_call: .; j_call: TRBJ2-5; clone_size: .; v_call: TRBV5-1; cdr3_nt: TGCGCCAGCAGCTTGGATCATCTGGAGACCCAGTACTTC; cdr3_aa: CASSLDHLETQYF
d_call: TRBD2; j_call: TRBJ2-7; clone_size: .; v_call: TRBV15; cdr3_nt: TGTGCCACCAGCTCCAGTGGGACTACACAGTACTTC; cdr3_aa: CATSSSGTTQYF
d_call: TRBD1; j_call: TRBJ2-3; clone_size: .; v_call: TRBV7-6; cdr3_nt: TGTGCCAGCAGTTCCCCGGGACAGGGGACATCTAGCACAGATACGCAGTATTTT; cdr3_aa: CASSSPGQGTSSTDTQYF
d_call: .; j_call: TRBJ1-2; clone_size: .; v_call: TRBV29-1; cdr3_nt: TGCGGCGCTTGGGGGGCGGATGGCTACACCTTC; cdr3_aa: CGAWGADGYTF
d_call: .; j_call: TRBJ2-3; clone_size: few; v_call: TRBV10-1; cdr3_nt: TGCGCCAACGCGCACGGTCGGAGTTTGGGGCTAGCGTTGGATACGCAGTATTTT; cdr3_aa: CANAHGRSLGLALDTQYF
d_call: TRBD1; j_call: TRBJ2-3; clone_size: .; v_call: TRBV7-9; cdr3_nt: TGTGCCAGCAGCTTAGGGGGACAGATGGATACGCAGTATTTT; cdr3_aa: CASSLGGQMDTQYF
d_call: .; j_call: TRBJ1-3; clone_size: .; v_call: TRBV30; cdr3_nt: TGTGCCTGGAGTGTGCTACCGAGGGACACCATATATTTT; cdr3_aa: CAWSVLPRDTIYF
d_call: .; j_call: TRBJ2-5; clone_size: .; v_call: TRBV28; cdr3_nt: TGTGCCAGCAGTTTGCAGGGGCTTCAAGAGACCCAGTACTTC; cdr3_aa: CASSLQGLQETQYF
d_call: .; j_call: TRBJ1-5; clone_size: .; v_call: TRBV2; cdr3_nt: TGTGCCATCCAAAGAGGATTTAATCAGCCCCAGCATTTT; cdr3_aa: CAIQRGFNQPQHF
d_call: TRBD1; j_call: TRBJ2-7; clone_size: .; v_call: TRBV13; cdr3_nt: TGTGCCAGCAGTCGTAGTGCCGGGACAGCCCTCTACGAGCAGTACTTC; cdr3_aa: CASSRSAGTALYEQYF
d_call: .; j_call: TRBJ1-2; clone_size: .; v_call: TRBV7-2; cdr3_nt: TGTGCCAGCAGCTTTTCTAACTATGGCTACACCTTC; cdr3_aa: CASSFSNYGYTF
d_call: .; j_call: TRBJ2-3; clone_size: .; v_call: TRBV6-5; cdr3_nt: TGTGCCAGTACGTCCGTGGGGGGACACACAGATACGCAGTATTTT; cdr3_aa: CASTSVGGHTDTQYF
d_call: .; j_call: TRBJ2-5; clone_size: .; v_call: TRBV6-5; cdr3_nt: TGTGCCAGCAGTTACCGGCGTGCGGCGTCACAAGAGACCCAGTACTTC; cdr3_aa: CASSYRRAASQETQYF
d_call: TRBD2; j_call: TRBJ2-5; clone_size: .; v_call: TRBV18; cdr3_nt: TGTGCCAGCTCACCAAGGACCGGGGGGGCCTCCTTGAAGACCCAGTACTTC; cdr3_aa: CASSPRTGGASLKTQYF
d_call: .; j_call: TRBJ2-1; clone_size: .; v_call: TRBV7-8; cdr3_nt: TGTGCCAGCAGCTCGGGACGGCGCAATGAGCAGTTCTTC; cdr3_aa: CASSSGRRNEQFF
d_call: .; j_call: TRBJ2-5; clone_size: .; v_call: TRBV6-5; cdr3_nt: TGTGCCAGCAGTCGCGACCAGGGAGGAGGTCGGGCCCAGTACTTC; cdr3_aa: CASSRDQGGGRAQYF
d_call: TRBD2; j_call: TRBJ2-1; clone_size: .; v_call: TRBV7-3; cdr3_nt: TGTGCCAGCAGCGGAGGGGAGGGGTCCTACAATGAGCAGTTCTTC; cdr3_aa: CASSGGEGSYNEQFF
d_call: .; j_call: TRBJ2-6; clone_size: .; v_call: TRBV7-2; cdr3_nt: TGTGCCAGCTTGGGCGGGGCCAACGTCCTGACTTTC; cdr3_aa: CASLGGANVLTF
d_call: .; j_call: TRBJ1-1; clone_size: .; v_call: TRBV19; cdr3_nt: TGTGCCAGTAGTATTCCCCAGCAGAACACTGAAGCTTTCTTT; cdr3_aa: CASSIPQQNTEAFF
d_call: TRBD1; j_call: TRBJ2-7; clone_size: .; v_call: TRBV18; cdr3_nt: TGTGCCAGCTCCCCCGGGACAGGGAGTCAAGGAAGGTCCAAGCAGTACTTC; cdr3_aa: CASSPGTGSQGRSKQYF
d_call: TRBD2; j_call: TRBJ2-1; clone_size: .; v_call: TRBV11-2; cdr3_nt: TGTGCCAGCAGCTTACCCGCAGCGGGGGGGTCCTACAATGAGCAGTTCTTC; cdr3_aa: CASSLPAAGGSYNEQFF
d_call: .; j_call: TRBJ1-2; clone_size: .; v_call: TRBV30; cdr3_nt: TGTGCCTGGAACGTGGGGGACGGCTACACCTTC; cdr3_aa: CAWNVGDGYTF
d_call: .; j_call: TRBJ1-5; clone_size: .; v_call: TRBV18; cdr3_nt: TGTGCCAGCTCACCGGTAGACAATCAGCCCCAGCATTTT; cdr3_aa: CASSPVDNQPQHF
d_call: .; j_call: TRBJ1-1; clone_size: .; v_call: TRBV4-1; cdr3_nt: TGCGCCAGCAGCTCAGGACCGACGAACACTGAAGCTTTCTTT; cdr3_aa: CASSSGPTNTEAFF
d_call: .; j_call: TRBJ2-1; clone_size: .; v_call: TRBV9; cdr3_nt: TGTGCCAGCAGCGTAGGCTCATCCAATGAGCAGTTCTTC; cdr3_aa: CASSVGSSNEQFF
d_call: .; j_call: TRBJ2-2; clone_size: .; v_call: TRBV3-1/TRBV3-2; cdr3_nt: TGTGCCAGCAGCCAAGGCAGGGCCCTCGTCGGGGAGCTGTTTTTT; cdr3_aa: CASSQGRALVGELFF
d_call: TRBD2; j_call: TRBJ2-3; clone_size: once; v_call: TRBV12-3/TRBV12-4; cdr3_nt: TGTGCCAGCAGTTCGGGTAGCGGGAATACGCAGTATTTT; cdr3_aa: CASSSGSGNTQYF
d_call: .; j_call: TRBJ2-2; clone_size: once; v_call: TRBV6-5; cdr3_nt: TGTGCCAGCAGTTTTATGGGCACCGGGGAGCTGTTTTTT; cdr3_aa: CASSFMGTGELFF
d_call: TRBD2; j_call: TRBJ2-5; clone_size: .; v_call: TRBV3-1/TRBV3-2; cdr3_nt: TGTGCCAGCACAACTAGCGTTGGAGAGACCCAGTACTTC; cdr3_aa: CASTTSVGETQYF
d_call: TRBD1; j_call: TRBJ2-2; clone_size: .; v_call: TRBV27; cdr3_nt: TGTGCCAGGGGACCGGGACAGGGGATCACCGGGGAGCTGTTTTTT; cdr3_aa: CARGPGQGITGELFF
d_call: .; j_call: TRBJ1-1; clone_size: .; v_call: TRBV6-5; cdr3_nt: TGTGCCAGCAGTTACGGGCAGAGGAACACTGAAGCTTTCTTT; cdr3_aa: CASSYGQRNTEAFF
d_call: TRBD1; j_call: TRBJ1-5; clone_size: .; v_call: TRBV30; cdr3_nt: TGTGCCTGGAGTGTAGGGGCAGGGGGCGAGCCCCAGCATTTT; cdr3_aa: CAWSVGAGGEPQHF
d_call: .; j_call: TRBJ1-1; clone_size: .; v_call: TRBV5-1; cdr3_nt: TGCGCCAGCAGCTTGACCGGGGACACTGAAGCTTTCTTT; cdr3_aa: CASSLTGDTEAFF
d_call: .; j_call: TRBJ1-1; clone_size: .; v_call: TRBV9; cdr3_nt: TGTGCCAGCAGTCCGGGAGGGTGGGGCACTGAAGCTTTCTTT; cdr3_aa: CASSPGGWGTEAFF
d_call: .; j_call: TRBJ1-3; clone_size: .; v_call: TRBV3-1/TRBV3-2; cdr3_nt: TGTGCCAGCAGCCAAGTGCTGGGGGCGGGAAACACCATATATTTT; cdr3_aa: CASSQVLGAGNTIYF
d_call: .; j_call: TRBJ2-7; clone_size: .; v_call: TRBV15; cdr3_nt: TGTGCCACCAGCCGATTGGGGCAATCGGACAGTCGAAGCTACGAGCAGTACTTC; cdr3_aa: CATSRLGQSDSRSYEQYF
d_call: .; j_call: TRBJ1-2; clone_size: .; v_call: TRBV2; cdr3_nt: TGTGCCAGAGCGGGGGAGGGGATAAGCGGCTACACCTTC; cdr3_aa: CARAGEGISGYTF
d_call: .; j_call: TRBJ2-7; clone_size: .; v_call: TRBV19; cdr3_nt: TGTGCCAGTAGTATCGGCTACCCGTCCTACGAGCAGTACTTC; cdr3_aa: CASSIGYPSYEQYF
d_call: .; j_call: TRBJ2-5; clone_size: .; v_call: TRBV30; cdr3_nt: TGTGCCTGGAGCGGGGGCTCACAAGAGACCCAGTACTTC; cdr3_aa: CAWSGGSQETQYF
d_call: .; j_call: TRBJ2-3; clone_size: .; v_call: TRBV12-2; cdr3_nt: TGTGCAAGTCGCGGCTCCCGGAGGCGGGATACGCAGTATTTT; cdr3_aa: CASRGSRRRDTQYF
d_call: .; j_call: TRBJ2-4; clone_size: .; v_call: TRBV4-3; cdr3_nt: TGCGCCAGCAGCCAATCGGAGGGGGGAGCCAAAAACATTCAGTACTTC; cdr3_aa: CASSQSEGGAKNIQYF
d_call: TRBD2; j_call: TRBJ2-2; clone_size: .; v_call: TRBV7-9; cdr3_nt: TGTGCCAGCAGCTCTCGGACTAGCGGGGGGACCGGGGAGCTGTTTTTT; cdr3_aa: CASSSRTSGGTGELFF
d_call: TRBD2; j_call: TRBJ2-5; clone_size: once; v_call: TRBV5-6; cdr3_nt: TGTGCCAGCAGCCGTCGTTTGAGCGGGGGGTTCCAAGAGACCCAGTACTTC; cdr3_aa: CASSRRLSGGFQETQYF
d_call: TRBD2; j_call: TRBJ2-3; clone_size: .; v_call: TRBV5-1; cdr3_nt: TGCGCCAGCAGCGGGGGGACTAGCGGGGTCGGGGATACGCAGTATTTT; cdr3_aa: CASSGGTSGVGDTQYF
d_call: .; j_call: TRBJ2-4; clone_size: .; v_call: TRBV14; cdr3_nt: TGTGCCAGCAGCCAAGGGGCCCCAAACATTCAGTACTTC; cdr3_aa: CASSQGAPNIQYF